This T cell receptor beta chain originates from a study of blood T cell repertoires in COVID-19. Study-wide context: Collection of acute and convalescent COVID-19 samples took place in the United States, Italy and Spain. The analysed material was cDNA or gDNA that came from T cells, B-cell-depleted T cells, or PBMCs.

This CDR3 region has 13 residues. CDR1 is KGHSH and CDR2 is LQKENI in the germline V gene. In regard to this clone: At one boundary the junction diverges from the germline segment, which might be a read error.

Per the authors' pipeline: Estimated nucleated cell counts came from reference gene primer amplification. Here immunoSEQ multiplex PCR was the method, and the copy in TCRdb shows in-frame clones only, minus some. V, J and clone size were drawn from that table, and D and trimming were deduced from the DNA. This sample has around 140,000 clones, with under 90% found just once. This chain uses TRBV18 with TRBJ2-3; D is uncertain. Sequencing input: peripheral blood. The clonotype originates from a human donor in a cohort sampled during active COVID-19. The DNA of the CDR3 is TGTGCCAGCTCACCGTCACTCACAGAGACGCAGTATTTT. This sequence encodes CASSPSLTETQYF.